This T cell receptor beta chain was observed in a study of cytomegalovirus exposure and HLA in healthy donors. Study outcomes and limitations: It was reportedly the case that the classifier diagnosed cytomegalovirus status with high specificity and sensitivity. The study reported that TCR beta sequences accurately predicted HLA-A and HLA-B alleles in most subjects. There were some V segments, including TRBV6-2 and TRBV6-3, excluded as indistinguishable.

As regards this clone: Its antigen is unknown.

Per the germline V gene, CDR1 is SGHRS and CDR2 is YFSETQ. The V gene end was trimmed by 7 bases and the J gene end by 5 bases; junction bases not matched to a gene: 11. The CDR3 consists of 15 residues. PCR involved 60 Vbeta and 13 Jbeta primers. Clones were sequenced by immunoSEQ multiplex PCR, and TCRdb holds only the in-frame ones, with some missing. This sample has 55,000 to 90,000 clones, with roughly 79% found just once. The chain uses TRBV5-1 and TRBJ2-5; TRBD2 matches at 10 bases. This receptor was obtained from a man aged 50 to 60 in good health and CMV-seronegative. Sequenced sample: PBMCs. Here the CDR3 reads CASGAEAGGLETQYF. Here the CDR3 DNA reads TGCGCCAGCGGAGCGGAAGCGGGAGGGCTGGAGACCCAGTACTTC.